The 31 T cell receptor beta chains in this list originate from one sample, sequenced in a study of early T cells in non-severe SARS-CoV-2 infection. TCRdb ran MiXCR on the 5' RACE reads and lists one entry per CDR3 protein. Among tens of thousands of distinct CDR3 sequences listed, about 6% were seen once. Input material: whole blood. The receptors were gathered from an adult who was a healthcare worker with PCR-confirmed SARS-CoV-2 infection or an uninfected control (not recorded which).

This clonotype has a count of ten or more. CDR3 sequence (DNA): TGCAGCGCTGACAGGGTAACCGGGGAGCTGTTTTTT. It yields the protein CSADRVTGELFF. The gene calls are TRBV29-1 and TRBJ2-2, with 7 positions matching TRBD1. This CDR3 spans 12 amino acids. Germline lookup yields CDR1 SQVTM and CDR2 ANQGSEA. V lost 7 bases, J lost 5 bases, and 4 bases stayed unmatched.

This clonotype was found many times. CDR3 sequence: CASSLASGIAYEQYF. The CDR3 DNA reads as TGTGCCAGCAGCTTAGCTTCCGGGATTGCCTACGAGCAGTACTTC. The rearrangement uses TRBV7-2 and TRBJ2-7; tentatively, D is TRBD2 (5 bases). Germline V gene sequence: CDR1 SGHTA, CDR2 FQGNSA. The CDR3 spans 15 residues. Trimming shortened V by 0 bases and J by 2 bases, and 11 bases separated the two germline ends.

This clonotype was seen repeatedly, ten times or more. The rearrangement joins TRBV7-8 to TRBJ2-4; no definite D call. Looked up from germline, CDR1 is SGHVS and CDR2 is FQNEAQ. This CDR3 is built from 17 residues. Trimming removed 2 bases at V and 1 base at J, with 15 bases between. CDR3 loop: CASSLLGLPMAKNIQYF. The CDR3 DNA sequence: TGTGCCAGCAGCTTACTCGGGCTGCCGATGGCCAAAAACATTCAGTACTTC.

The V and J genes are TRBV29-1 and TRBJ2-2, with a possible D match to TRBD2 (5 bases). Germline values: CDR1 SQVTM, CDR2 ANQGSEA. Between the trimmed V and J ends, which lost 7 bases and 2 bases, there was a span of 11 bases. The length of the CDR3 is 13 residues. The CDR3 is CSAPDLNTGELFF. As DNA, the CDR3 is TGCAGCGCCCCGGACTTAAACACCGGGGAGCTGTTTTTT.

Only a few counts were recorded for this clonotype. The chain employs TRBV3-1 and TRBJ1-1; D perhaps matches TRBD1 (5 bases). The CDR3 spans 14 residues. V was shortened by 5 bases and J by 3 bases, with 13 bases between the two germline ends. Germline loops: CDR1 LGHDT, CDR2 YNNKEL (reference sequence). The CDR3 sequence is CASSMSDSYTEAFF. In nucleotides, the CDR3 is TGTGCCAGCAGCATGTCCGACAGCTACACTGAAGCTTTCTTT.

This clonotype has only a few counts. The chain carries TRBV20-1 and TRBJ2-1; 14 nucleotides match TRBD2. Germline CDR1 reads DFQATT; CDR2 reads SNEGSKA (reference sequence). The CDR3 is 14 residues long. The V segment lost 8 bases and the J segment 7 bases; nucleotides outside the gene matches: 7. The DNA of the CDR3 is TGCAGTTCCTCCGGGACTAGCGGGAGTAATGAGCAGTTCTTC. As protein: CSSSGTSGSNEQFF.

This clonotype occurred many times. The gene calls are TRBV3-1 and TRBJ2-3; 8 bases align to TRBD2. The V and J ends lost 5 bases and 2 bases, in that order; junction bases with no gene match: 9. Germline CDR1 is LGHDT and CDR2 is YNNKEL (reference sequence). This CDR3 has 16 residues. CDR3 sequence: CASSAPTSANTDTQYF. The CDR3 DNA sequence: TGTGCCAGCAGCGCCCCGACTAGCGCGAACACAGATACGCAGTATTTT.

The sample holds a few counts of this clonotype. The chain has TRBV19 and TRBJ2-2; possibly TRBD2 for D (5 bases). The germline gives CDR1 LNHDA, CDR2 SQIVND (reference sequence). Trimming cost V 6 bases and J 2 bases, with 7 bases left between them. CDR3 length: 13 amino acids. CDR3 amino acids: CASRAENTGELFF. The DNA of the CDR3 is TGTGCCAGTAGAGCGGAAAACACCGGGGAGCTGTTTTTT.

This clonotype appeared many times. CDR3 sequence (DNA): TGTGCCAGCAGCCCAATGGCAGAGGGGACCCAGTACTTC. Protein: CASSPMAEGTQYF. The chain is built from TRBV7-3 and TRBJ2-5; D is possibly TRBD2 (5 bases). CDR1 is SGHTA and CDR2 is FQGTGA in the germline V gene. With 5 bases removed from V and 7 bases from J, the gap between germline ends came to 14 bases. The CDR3 is made up of 13 amino acids.

This clonotype was seen a few times. This sequence joins TRBV14 and TRBJ1-1; 9 nucleotides match TRBD1. Looked up from germline, CDR1 is SGHDN and CDR2 is FVKESK. V dropped 5 bases and J dropped 4; count of bases not matched to a gene: 2. CDR3 length: 13 amino acids. The CDR3 DNA is TGTGCCAGCAGCGGACAGGGGACCACTGAAGCTTTCTTT. Amino acids: CASSGQGTTEAFF.

This clonotype was seen a few times. This sequence joins TRBV7-2 and TRBJ2-7; D not certain. V lost 4 bases, J lost 3 bases, and 10 bases lay in between. The V gene's germline CDR1 is SGHTA and CDR2 FQGNSA. The CDR3 runs 13 residues. The CDR3 reads CASSSYSLYEQYF. CDR3 nucleotide sequence: TGTGCCAGCAGCTCCTACAGTCTCTACGAGCAGTACTTC. Together with reference TRBV7-2 and TRBJ2-7, the CDR3 gives the full variable domain: GAGVSQSPSNKVTEKGKDVELRCDPISGHTALYWYRQSLGQGLEFLIYFQGNSAPDKSGLPSDRFSAERTGGSVSTLTIQRTQQEDSAVYLCASSSYSLYEQYFGPGTRLTVT.

In this sample, this clonotype turned up many times. This rearrangement joins TRBV6-4 to TRBJ2-1, with TRBD2 matching over 7 bases. CDR3 length: 12 residues. Germline assignment: CDR1 MRHNA and CDR2 SNTAGT. V shed 6 bases and J 7 bases; nucleotides not matched to a gene: 3. CDR3 sequence reads: CASRSGTNEQFF. The CDR3 region has the DNA TGTGCCAGCAGGAGCGGGACGAATGAGCAGTTCTTC.

In its sample, this clonotype was seen many times. The V gene is TRBV12-3 or TRBV12-4, the J gene TRBJ2-3; no clear D gene. The V end lost 7 bases, the J end lost 0 bases, and 8 bases lay between the germline ends. The CDR3 is made up of 13 amino acids. This chain's CDR3 is CASKEGSTDTQYF. CDR3 bases: TGTGCCAGCAAGGAAGGGAGCACAGATACGCAGTATTTT.

This clonotype was seen at least ten times. The genes are TRBV30 and TRBJ1-4; D is uncertain. The CDR3 runs 14 residues. The V and J ends lost 4 bases and 2 bases respectively, with 11 bases between them. From germline, CDR1 is GTSNPN and CDR2 SVGIG (reference sequence). This CDR3 is CAWKWSATNEKLFF. The CDR3 DNA reads TGTGCCTGGAAGTGGTCTGCCACTAATGAAAAACTGTTTTTT.

The chain is built from TRBV28 and TRBJ1-2; D is unclear. The V gene's germline CDR1 is MDHEN and CDR2 SYDVKM. Trimming took off 5 bases at V and 4 bases at J, with 14 bases between the two ends. The CDR3 is 14 residues long. CDR3 in amino acids: CASSERHLPYGYTF. CDR3 sequence (DNA): TGTGCCAGCAGTGAACGACACCTCCCCTATGGCTACACCTTC.

This clonotype was counted many times. DNA of the CDR3: TGTGCCAGCAGTTTAAAGGGGGCGAATCAGCCCCAGCATTTT. Protein product: CASSLKGANQPQHF. The V gene is TRBV27, the J gene TRBJ1-5; 7 nucleotides line up with TRBD1. The CDR3 loop spans 14 amino acids. Germline trimming cut 2 bases from V and 4 bases from J; bases unmatched to any gene: 2. Germline-derived CDR1 and CDR2 are MNHEY and SMNVEV (reference sequence).

This clonotype was detected ten times or more. The chain is built from TRBV20-1 and TRBJ1-6; 9 nucleotides match TRBD1. Unmatched junction bases numbered 3, after V lost 0 bases and J lost 9 bases. Per germline, CDR1 DFQATT and CDR2 SNEGSKA (reference sequence). This CDR3 spans 14 amino acids. The DNA for the CDR3 is TGCAGTGCTAGAGAGGCGACAGGGGGTTCACCCCTCCACTTT. Translating it yields CSAREATGGSPLHF.

In this sample, this clonotype turned up many times. The V gene is TRBV27, the J gene TRBJ2-1; TRBD2 matches at 10 bases. Germline V gene sequence: CDR1 MNHEY, CDR2 SMNVEV (reference sequence). Trimming removed 4 bases from V and 8 bases from J; junction bases left unmatched: 5. The CDR3 length is 14 residues. CDR3 loop: CASSSLAGEDEQFF. DNA for the CDR3: TGTGCCAGCAGTTCTCTAGCGGGAGAGGATGAGCAGTTCTTC.

This clonotype was seen many times. V gene TRBV20-1 combines with J gene TRBJ2-3; D is undetermined. There are 16 residues in the CDR3. Trimming took 3 bases from V and 0 from J, leaving 16 bases between them. Per the germline V gene, CDR1 is DFQATT and CDR2 is SNEGSKA (reference sequence). CDR3 in amino acids: CSASTRASSSTDTQYF. For the CDR3, the DNA is TGCAGTGCTAGTACAAGGGCGAGCAGTAGCACAGATACGCAGTATTTT.

This sequence joins TRBV20-1 and TRBJ1-5; D is undetermined. Germline assignment: CDR1 DFQATT and CDR2 SNEGSKA (reference sequence). V was trimmed by 3 bases and J by 0 bases, leaving 12 bases between them. CDR3 length equals 15 residues. This CDR3 is CSARADLYSNQPQHF. The CDR3 region has the DNA TGCAGTGCTAGGGCCGACCTATATAGCAATCAGCCCCAGCATTTT.

This clonotype was seen many times. J is TRBJ2-4 and V is TRBV28; no reliable D call. This CDR3 region has 15 residues. The V end was cut by 2 bases, the J end by 1 base, with 9 bases between. Germline CDR1 MDHEN, CDR2 SYDVKM. The CDR3 loop is CASSLRAAAKNIQYF. The CDR3 nucleotides read TGTGCCAGCAGTTTAAGGGCGGCTGCCAAAAACATTCAGTACTTC.

The genes are TRBV20-1 and TRBJ2-7; D call uncertain. Per germline, CDR1 DFQATT and CDR2 SNEGSKA (reference sequence). V lost 0 bases and J 3 bases, leaving 18 bases between the germline ends. This CDR3 comprises 16 residues. As DNA, the CDR3 is TGCAGTGCTAGAGATCCCTTTGGCAGGCGTCTCTACGAGCAGTACTTC. The encoded protein is CSARDPFGRRLYEQYF.

The rearrangement uses TRBV6-1 and TRBJ2-7; 11 bases agree with TRBD2. The CDR3 has 15 residues. Germline lookup yields CDR1 MNHNS and CDR2 SASEGT. J was trimmed by 3 bases and V by 1 base; bases with no gene match: 2. CDR3 region: CASSEDTSGGYEQYF. In nucleotides, the CDR3 is TGTGCCAGCAGTGAAGATACTAGCGGGGGCTACGAGCAGTACTTC.

V is TRBV7-9 and J is TRBJ2-1; TRBD1 might be the D (7 bases). With 1 base removed from V and 6 bases from J, the gap between germline ends came to 16 bases. Looked up from germline, CDR1 is SEHNR and CDR2 is FQNEAQ (reference sequence). This CDR3 region has 16 residues. The CDR3, as DNA: TGTGCCAGCAGCTTAGGAGGAGGGGGCCTGATCAATGAGCAGTTCTTC. It translates to CASSLGGGGLINEQFF.

In this sample, this clonotype turned up many times. The chain combines TRBV27 with TRBJ2-1; 7 nucleotides line up with TRBD1. Germline assignment: CDR1 MNHEY and CDR2 SMNVEV (reference sequence). The trim removed 3 bases at V and 0 bases at J, leaving 11 bases unmatched. CDR3 size: 18 residues. The CDR3 bases are TGTGCCAGCAGTTTCCCCCCGGGACAGCTCAGCTCCTACAATGAGCAGTTCTTC. Encoded protein: CASSFPPGQLSSYNEQFF.

This clonotype was counted at least ten times. The CDR3 reads CASETRKGVYNEQFF. CDR3 DNA sequence: TGTGCCAGTGAAACCCGGAAGGGGGTCTACAATGAGCAGTTCTTC. The chain is built from TRBV6-2 or TRBV6-3 and TRBJ2-1; D perhaps matches TRBD1 (6 bases). This CDR3 has 15 amino acids. Germline CDR1 MNHEY, CDR2 SVGEGT. The V gene lost 9 bases and the J gene lost 3 bases, with 18 bases spanning the gap.

This clonotype was seen repeatedly, ten times or more. The chain couples TRBV2 to TRBJ2-2, with TRBD2 matching over 7 bases. Trimming at V came to 4 bases and at J to 0 bases, leaving 2 bases not matched to a gene. Germline CDR1 reads SNHLY; CDR2 reads FYNNEI. The CDR3 contains 15 residues. For the CDR3, the DNA is TGTGCCAGCAGTGCGCTAGCGGCGAACACCGGGGAGCTGTTTTTT. This gives the protein CASSALAANTGELFF.

This clonotype was picked up many times. The gene calls are TRBV7-9 and TRBJ1-1; no clear D gene. Looked up from germline, CDR1 is SEHNR and CDR2 is FQNEAQ (reference sequence). The CDR3 consists of 13 residues. Trimming stripped 0 bases from V and 5 bases from J, with 7 bases between. This CDR3 reads CASSLAVGTEAFF. As DNA, the CDR3 is TGTGCCAGCAGCTTAGCAGTGGGAACTGAAGCTTTCTTT.

Many counts were recorded for this clonotype. The chain combines TRBV10-2 with TRBJ2-1, with 12 bases fitting TRBD2. Unmatched junction bases numbered 15, after V lost 7 bases and J lost 8 bases. The CDR3 spans 17 residues. Germline assignment: CDR1 WSHSY and CDR2 SAAADI. CDR3 bases: TGCGCCAGCACCGGGAGGTCAGGACTAGCGGGATTCGATGAGCAGTTCTTC. Translated, it gives CASTGRSGLAGFDEQFF.

In its sample, this clonotype was seen many times. This sequence joins TRBV29-1 and TRBJ2-1, with D perhaps matching TRBD2 (6 bases). This CDR3 region has 10 residues. Deletions cut 7 bases from V and 5 bases from J, with 6 bases between. Per germline, CDR1 SQVTM and CDR2 ANQGSEA. CDR3 DNA: TGCAGCGGGGGGGACAATGAGCAGTTCTTC. Its protein is CSGGDNEQFF.

Many counts were recorded for this clonotype. The rearrangement uses TRBV6-1 and TRBJ2-1; TRBD2 agrees at 7 bases. CDR3 length: 16 residues. V trimming: 3 bases; J trimming: 1 base; junction bases outside the gene matches: 6. Germline V gene sequence: CDR1 MNHNS, CDR2 SASEGT. CDR3 nucleotides: TGTGCCAGCAGTGATTTTGGCGGGAGTTCCTACAATGAGCAGTTCTTC. The encoded protein is CASSDFGGSSYNEQFF.